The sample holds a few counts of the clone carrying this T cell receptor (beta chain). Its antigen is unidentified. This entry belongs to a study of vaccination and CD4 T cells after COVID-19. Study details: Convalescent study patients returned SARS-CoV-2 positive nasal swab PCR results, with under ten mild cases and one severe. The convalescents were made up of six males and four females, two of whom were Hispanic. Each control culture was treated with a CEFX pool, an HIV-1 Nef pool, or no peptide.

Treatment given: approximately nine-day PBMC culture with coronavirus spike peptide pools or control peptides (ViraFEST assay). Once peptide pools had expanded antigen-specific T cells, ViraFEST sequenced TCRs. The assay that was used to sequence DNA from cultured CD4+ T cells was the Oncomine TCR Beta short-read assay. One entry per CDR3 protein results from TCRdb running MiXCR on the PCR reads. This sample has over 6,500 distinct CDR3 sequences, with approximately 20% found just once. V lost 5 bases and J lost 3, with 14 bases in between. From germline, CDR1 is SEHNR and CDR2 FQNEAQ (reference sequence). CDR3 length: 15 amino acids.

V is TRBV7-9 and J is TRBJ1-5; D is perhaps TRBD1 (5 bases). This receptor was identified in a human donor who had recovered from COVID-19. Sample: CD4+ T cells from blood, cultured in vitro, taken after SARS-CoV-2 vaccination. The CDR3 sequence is CASSRAGGLNQPQHF. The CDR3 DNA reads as TGTGCCAGCAGCCGGGCGGGGGGTCTCAATCAGCCCCAGCATTTT.